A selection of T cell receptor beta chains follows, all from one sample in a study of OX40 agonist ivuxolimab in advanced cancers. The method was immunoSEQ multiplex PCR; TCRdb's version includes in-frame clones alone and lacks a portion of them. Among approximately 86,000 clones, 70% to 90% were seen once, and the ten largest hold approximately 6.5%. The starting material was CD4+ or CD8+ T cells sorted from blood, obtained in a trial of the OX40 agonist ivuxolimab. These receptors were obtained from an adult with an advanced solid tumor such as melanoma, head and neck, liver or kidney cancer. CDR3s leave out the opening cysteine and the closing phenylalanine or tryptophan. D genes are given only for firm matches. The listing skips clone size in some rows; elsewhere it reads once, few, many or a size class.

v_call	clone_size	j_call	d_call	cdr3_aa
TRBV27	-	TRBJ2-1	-	ASSLITSGDEQF
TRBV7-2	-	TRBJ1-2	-	ASSLDLRADYGYT
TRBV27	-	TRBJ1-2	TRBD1	ASSSKQGFNYGYT
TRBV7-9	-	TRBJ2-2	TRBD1	ASSLEGQGARNGELF
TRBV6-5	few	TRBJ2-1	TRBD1	ASRAGTGGGGEQF
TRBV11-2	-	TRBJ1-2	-	ASSLDIMGDGYT
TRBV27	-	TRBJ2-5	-	ASSLKETQY
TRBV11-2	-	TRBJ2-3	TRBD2	ASSFAGDDTQY
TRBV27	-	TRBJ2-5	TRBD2	ASKIWGGQETQY
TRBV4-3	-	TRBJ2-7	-	ASSQPGPHPEQY
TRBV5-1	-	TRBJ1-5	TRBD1	ASSLGTGSNQPQH
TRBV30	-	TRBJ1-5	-	AWSVGNSGPQH
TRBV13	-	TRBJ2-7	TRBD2	ASSFGPPSGRFEQY
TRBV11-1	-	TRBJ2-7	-	ASSLEQENPYEQY
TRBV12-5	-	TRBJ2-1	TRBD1	ASGPGQGNSEQF
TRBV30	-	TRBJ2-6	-	AWSVYLTGSGANVLT
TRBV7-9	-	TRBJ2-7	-	ASSPGTASSYEQY
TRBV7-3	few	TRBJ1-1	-	ASSLTGETEAF
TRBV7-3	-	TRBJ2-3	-	ASSLGLTGDTQY
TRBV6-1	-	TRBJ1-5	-	ASNTLQGDQPQH
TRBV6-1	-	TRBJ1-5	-	ASNVGLGQPQH
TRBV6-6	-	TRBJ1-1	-	ASSYPRENTEAF
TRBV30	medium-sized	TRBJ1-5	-	AWSPSGGNSNQPQH
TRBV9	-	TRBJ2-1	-	ASSVDPATYNEQF
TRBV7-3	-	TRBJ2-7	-	ASSLKGEQY